The text below deals with one T cell receptor (beta chain). Its antigen is not yet known. The data stem from a study of cytomegalovirus exposure and HLA in healthy donors (dated by TCRdb to 2016 to 2017). At the level of the whole study: An earlier analysis of approximately 550 of the donors reported about 250 Gb of sequence data and about 100 million unique TCR beta sequences from about 200 million T cells. Roughly 290 gigabases of sequencing data and 70 million to 95 million unique TCR sequences made up an early release that covered nearly 650 HLA-typed donors. The genetic ancestry cluster associated with self-reported Caucasian donors included around 76% of the 398 genotyped donors. The study was designed to test whether signatures of past pathogen exposure could be identified by cataloging public T cell receptors. The study profiled the T cell repertoires of about 640 subjects by immunosequencing and related them to cytomegalovirus serostatus. In addition to the first cohort of 666 subjects, a separate validation cohort of approximately 130 different subjects was used. To predict cytomegalovirus infection status, the study combined high-throughput TCR immunosequencing, statistical association of individual TCRs with disease status, and machine learning. In a later analysis, previously published TCR beta repertoires from more than 500 donors were re-analyzed and high-resolution HLA genotyping was added so that TCR occurrence patterns could be studied. The later analysis used no new phenotypic data to find candidate immune exposures, relying instead on TCR beta sequences and their occurrence across donors. In an earlier analysis of roughly 580 of the donors, high-throughput TCR beta sequencing was used to judge whether each TCR beta V gene segment behaved as functional or pseudogenic. Donor age, sex, ethnicity and CMV serostatus were compiled alongside the repertoire data. A later genetic analysis took genome-wide SNP genotypes for about three fifths of the roughly 670 donors and used that subset as a discovery cohort. All discovery cohort repertoires had been generated on a single sequencing platform. HLA typing covered class I and class II loci at four-digit resolution. Typing coverage differed by locus: A, B, C, DRB1 and DQB1 were typed in about 629-640 donors, DQA1 in about 560, DPA1 in 600 to 610, and DPB1 in roughly 450. Roughly 5 DR-DQ haplotypes were handled as single units for association and clustering, since linkage in the cohort was strong. Across 300 to 400 genotyped donors of the cohort, an average of approximately 240,000 unique TCR beta nucleotide sequences per donor were sequenced, and 15% to 20% of those sequences were non-productive. Broad study findings and their caveats: Most CMV-associated TCR beta chains appeared to be HLA-restricted in a later analysis, and the HLA associations seemed to be driven largely by CMV exposure. In vitro tests confirmed that a few of the cytomegalovirus-associated TCR beta chains recognize cytomegalovirus antigens. The only immune exposure information available for the cohort was CMV serostatus. Because HLA typing was unavailable for some donors at each locus, only the typed subset was used in association tests. A later analysis reported that several top co-occurrence clusters appeared linked to parvovirus B19, influenza, CMV and Epstein-Barr virus. A later genetic analysis associated a missense DCLRE1C variant with V-gene and J-gene trimming of TCR beta chains, and an independent cohort replicated the association. When HLA alleles, especially DR and DQ, strongly co-occurred, attributing TCR associations to individual alleles was difficult. A later analysis associated some 17,000 TCR beta sequences with specific HLA alleles at a false discovery rate of 0.05. While some public TCRs were present in many individuals, most TCR sequences turned up only very rarely across donors. Only TCR beta chains were sequenced in this cohort, and the absence of alpha or paired-chain data limited detectable features. The sequencing pipeline was judged likely to have produced a cluster of highly shared sequence variants as a technical artifact. In an earlier analysis of around 600 of the donors, most TCR beta V segments were observed in productive rearrangements about 90% or about 30% of the time, broadly matching IMGT annotations. A further reported finding was that TCR beta sequences accurately predicted the HLA-A and HLA-B alleles for most subjects in the first cohort. Because counts were too low, some 17 rarely observed V segments, including chromosome 9 orphons, were excluded from the earlier analysis of a few hundred of the donors. In a later analysis, the rate of TCR association differed among HLA loci, with DRB1 alleles having the most associated TCRs and HLA-C alleles having the fewest. The classifier was reported to diagnose cytomegalovirus status with high specificity and sensitivity in both the original and validation cohorts. The presence/absence analyses assumed that sequencing depth was roughly uniform across donors, and that assumption may not be true. It was suggested by the authors that the approach could potentially be generalized to other disease states and immunological phenotypes. In a later analysis, HLA-associated TCR beta chains showed more clonal expansion and lower generation probabilities than non-associated chains that were equally common. The study listed 164 TCR beta chains as associated with cytomegalovirus. Linkage disequilibrium might explain the correlated functional status among segregating V segments, but an unknown experimental factor could not be excluded. In a later genetic analysis, fewer N-insertions in productive TCRs were reported among donors in an Asian-associated ancestry cluster than the roughly 700-donor mean.

The method behind the library was the immunoSEQ multiplex PCR assay. For the multiplex PCR, a mixture combining 60 forward primers for TCR Vbeta segments and 13 reverse primers for TCR Jbeta segments was used. A multiplex PCR assay on genomic DNA amplified the CDR3 region of rearranged TCR beta genes. The amplified TCR beta libraries were sequenced on the Illumina HiSeq System as 87-base-pair reads. In the authors' own workflow: A later analysis tallied roughly 80 million unique TCR beta chains across the 550 to 850 repertoires, and 10 million to 11 million of those chains were shared by two or more donors. To remove PCR and sequencing errors, raw reads were error-corrected and collapsed into unique sequences using a nearest-neighbor algorithm that merged closely related sequences. Alignment of CDR3 sequences to IMGT reference sequences was used to assign V, D and J gene segments. For a sequence to be retained, at least a six-nucleotide match to both a V gene segment and a J gene segment was required. A rearrangement counted as productive if the CDR3 had no stop codons and remained in frame with V and J, and every other rearrangement counted as non-productive. CDR3 was defined according to IMGT convention as the region running from the second conserved V-encoded cysteine to the conserved J-encoded phenylalanine. In an earlier analysis of more than 550 of the donors, sequences lacking an unambiguous match to a single V gene segment were excluded. In an earlier analysis of more than 500 of the donors, a V segment was called functional when productive rearrangements were above 56.7%, and segregating when the standard deviation between donors exceeded 5%. A statistical classification framework was developed to diagnose cytomegalovirus status using the catalog of TCR beta chain sequences. A later analysis assigned V and J genes by comparing TCR nucleotide sequences with IMGT/GENE-DB human TR gene sequences. Using the TCRdist pipeline, a later analysis assigned CDR3 sequences along with most-parsimonious VDJ recombination scenarios. In a later analysis, each TCR beta chain was defined by its CDR3 amino acid sequence together with its V-gene family, and reads without a unique V-gene family were excluded. A later analysis removed 500 to 600 highly shared, low-generation-probability nucleotide sequences to deal with suspected cross-contamination and a sequencing artifact. For each public chain, a later analysis derived a clonal expansion index from normalized ranks of inferred template counts within each repertoire. In a later analysis, generation probabilities were computed with a VDJ recombination model fitted to out-of-frame rearrangements, and the resulting probabilities were checked against IGoR. Hypergeometric tests were used in a later analysis to score TCR-TCR, TCR-HLA and TCR-CMV co-occurrence, with a repertoire-size bias correction applied to the TCR pairs. To estimate false discovery rates, a later analysis permuted the HLA or CMV assignments 20 times. A later analysis grouped co-occurring TCRs with DBSCAN, adding TCRdist sequence similarity when clustering within HLA-allele-positive subsets. Co-occurrence clustering excluded repertoires with fewer than 30,000 or more than 120,000 public chains, plus five with anomalous nucleotide sharing. The table comes from immuneACCESS by way of TCRdb, which keeps in-frame sequences with V and J called. Part of the clones is missing from these tables; in studies checked, under half for an unresolved V gene and the rest for unknown reasons. From that table come the V and J calls and clone size; the DNA was used to work out D and trimming. The table for this sample lists about 200,000 clones. The ten largest clones add up to roughly 0.74% of the sample.

The cohort comprised some 700 healthy bone marrow donors. At the time of sampling, every cohort member was nominally healthy, though immune exposures that went unrecorded were likely present. The donor was CMV seronegative and was included in the group of about 350 seronegative cohort members. Every donor gave a peripheral blood sample, and the peripheral blood mononuclear cells from that sample were used for TCR beta sequencing. Genomic DNA extraction from the blood cell samples was performed with the Qiagen DNeasy Blood Extraction Kit. This TCR derives from a boy younger than 18 in good health and CMV-seronegative. Sequencing used PBMCs.

The CDR3 region reads CATSREGTRGNQPQHF. The nucleotide sequence reads as follows: TGTGCCACCAGCAGAGAAGGGACTCGAGGCAATCAGCCCCAGCATTTT. The sequence joins TRBV15 to TRBJ1-5, with TRBD1 tentatively as D gene (5 bases match). The CDR3 spans 16 residues, from the cysteine through the phenylalanine. CDR3 DNA is the only sequence kept; it has 48 bases, read in frame from the first base. Between the V and J ends, shortened by 0 bases and 2 bases respectively, the junction contains 11 bases. CDR1 and CDR2 are read off the germline V gene (reference sequence) as LNHNV and YYDKDF.